The table lists the clone carrying this T cell receptor (beta chain) with a few counts. The antigen is unknown. This sample is drawn from a study of yellow fever vaccine responses in identical twins. Study findings and constraints: Reportedly, the T cell response mounted by twins to vaccine seemed partly convergent, partly personalized.

V shed 6 bases and J 5 bases; nucleotides not matched to a gene: 8. Germline CDR1 and CDR2: KGHDR and SFDVKD. The CDR3 runs 15 residues. TCRdb processed the RT-PCR reads anew with MiXCR; each CDR3 protein has one entry. The repertoire consists of fewer than 2,500 distinct CDR3 sequences, with around 7% occurring once and the leading ten covering about 4%. This TCR derives from a woman younger than 30 who received the yellow fever vaccine. This sequence joins TRBV24-1 and TRBJ2-2; 7 bases match TRBD2. Here the sequenced sample was T cells from blood (PBMCs), unsorted or a sorted subset (not recorded which), taken about 22 months after vaccination. CDR3 bases: TGTGCCACCAGTAAACTGGCGGGAGCAACCGGGGAGCTGTTTTTT. Translated: CATSKLAGATGELFF.